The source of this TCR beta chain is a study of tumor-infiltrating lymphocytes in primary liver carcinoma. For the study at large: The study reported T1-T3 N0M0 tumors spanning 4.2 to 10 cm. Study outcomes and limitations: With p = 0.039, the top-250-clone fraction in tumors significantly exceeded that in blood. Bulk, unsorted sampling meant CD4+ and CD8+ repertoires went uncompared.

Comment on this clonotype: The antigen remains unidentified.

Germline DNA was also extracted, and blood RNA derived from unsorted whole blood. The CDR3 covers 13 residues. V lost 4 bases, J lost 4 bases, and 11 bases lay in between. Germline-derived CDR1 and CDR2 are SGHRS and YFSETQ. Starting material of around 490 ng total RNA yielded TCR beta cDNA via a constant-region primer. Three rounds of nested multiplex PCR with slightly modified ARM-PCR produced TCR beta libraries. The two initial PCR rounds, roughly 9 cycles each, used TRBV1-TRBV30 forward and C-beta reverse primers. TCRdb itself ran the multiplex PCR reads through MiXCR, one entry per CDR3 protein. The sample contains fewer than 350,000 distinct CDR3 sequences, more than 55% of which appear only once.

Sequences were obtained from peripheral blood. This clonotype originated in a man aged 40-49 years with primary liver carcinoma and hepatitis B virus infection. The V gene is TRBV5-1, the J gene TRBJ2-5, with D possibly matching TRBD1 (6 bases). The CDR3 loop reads CASSPTGLETQYF. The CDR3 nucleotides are TGCGCCAGCAGCCCCACAGGGTTAGAGACCCAGTACTTC.